A selection of T cell receptor beta chains follows, all from one sample in a study of T-cell memory formation after mild COVID-19. TCRdb redid the calling of the 5' RACE reads with MiXCR, one entry per CDR3 protein. The sample has 350,000 or so distinct CDR3 sequences; over 10% are singletons. Sequencing input: PBMCs or a T cell subset sorted from them (not recorded which). These receptor sequences come from a man aged 18 to 29 who had mild COVID-19 (a few samples of this study predate the infection). Cell type and time point are not known. The CDR3 runs from the conserved cysteine through the conserved F or W. Each record gives: CDR3 protein, CDR3 DNA, J gene, V gene, D gene, CDR3 length, clone size. A D gene is named only where the DNA matches it firmly. Some rows have no size entry. The others give once, few or many, or a class for an expanded clone.

CASSSGVWTGDAFF TGCGCCAGCAGCTCTGGGGTCTGGACGGGGGATGCTTTCTTT TRBJ1-1 TRBV5-1 NA 14 few
CASSWRRGEKLFF TGTGCCAGCAGCTGGAGACGTGGTGAAAAACTGTTTTTT TRBJ1-4 TRBV7-2 NA 13 few
CASRPFEGYGYTF TGTGCCAGCAGGCCCTTTGAGGGCTATGGCTACACCTTC TRBJ1-2 TRBV7-9 NA 13 few
CASSRSGDNTGELFF TGTGCCAGCAGCCGAAGCGGGGACAACACCGGGGAGCTGTTTTTT TRBJ2-2 TRBV7-9 TRBD2 15 NA
CSAWDRGTGELFF TGCAGTGCTTGGGACAGGGGCACCGGGGAGCTGTTTTTT TRBJ2-2 TRBV20-1 TRBD1 13 many
CASSLFSHPNYGYTF TGCGCCAGCAGCTTGTTTTCCCATCCGAACTATGGCTACACCTTC TRBJ1-2 TRBV5-1 NA 15 NA
CASSYRVGGNEQFF TGTGCCAGCAGTTACCGGGTAGGGGGCAATGAGCAGTTCTTC TRBJ2-1 TRBV6-2/TRBV6-3 NA 14 NA
CASSFAYEQYF TGTGCCAGCAGCTTCGCGTACGAGCAGTACTTC TRBJ2-7 TRBV7-2 NA 11 many
CASSFRLAGGLVDTQYF TGTGCCAGCAGCTTCCGACTAGCGGGGGGGTTGGTAGATACGCAGTATTTT TRBJ2-3 TRBV5-4 TRBD2 17 few
CASSLDRSSDYSNQPQHF TGTGCCAGCAGCTTAGATCGATCGTCAGATTATAGCAATCAGCCCCAGCATTTT TRBJ1-5 TRBV7-9 NA 18 few
CASSLWVGLAGGTGELFF TGTGCCAGCAGCTTGTGGGTCGGCCTAGCGGGGGGTACCGGGGAGCTGTTTTTT TRBJ2-2 TRBV5-6 TRBD2 18 NA
CAIKQQLGNEQFF TGTGCCATCAAACAACAGCTGGGGAATGAGCAGTTCTTC TRBJ2-1 TRBV12-3/TRBV12-4 NA 13 few
CASSLATSPDEQFF TGTGCCAGCAGCTTAGCGACTAGTCCCGATGAGCAGTTCTTC TRBJ2-1 TRBV7-2 NA 14 NA
CASSLSRAGETQYF TGTGCCAGCAGCTTAAGTAGGGCTGGAGAGACCCAGTACTTC TRBJ2-5 TRBV7-6 NA 14 many
CSAGGQLNTGELFF TGCAGCGCCGGAGGACAGCTGAACACCGGGGAGCTGTTTTTT TRBJ2-2 TRBV29-1 NA 14 few
CASSQAIVSPLHF TGTGCCAGCAGCCAAGCCATCGTCTCACCCCTCCACTTT TRBJ1-6 TRBV3-1 NA 13 many
CASFKNNEQFF TGTGCCAGCTTTAAAAACAATGAGCAGTTCTTC TRBJ2-1 TRBV7-9 NA 11 many
CASSVGQVNQPQHF TGTGCCAGCAGCGTAGGACAGGTAAATCAGCCCCAGCATTTT TRBJ1-5 TRBV9 NA 14 NA
CASSLRGGTSTDTQYF TGTGCCAGCAGCTTGCGAGGGGGCACTAGCACAGATACGCAGTATTTT TRBJ2-3 TRBV7-8 TRBD1 16 few
CASTLLGYNYGYTF TGCGCCAGCACTCTTCTAGGGTACAACTATGGCTACACCTTC TRBJ1-2 TRBV10-1 NA 14 few
CASSSASGASYEQYF TGTGCCAGCAGCTCCGCTTCGGGGGCTTCCTACGAGCAGTACTTC TRBJ2-7 TRBV5-4 NA 15 NA
CASSTGTSSFSYNEQFF TGTGCCAGCAGCACCGGAACTAGCTCTTTCTCCTACAATGAGCAGTTCTTC TRBJ2-1 TRBV6-2/TRBV6-3 NA 17 few
CASTPGTGLNIQYF TGTGCCAGCACTCCCGGGACAGGGTTGAACATTCAGTACTTC TRBJ2-4 TRBV6-2/TRBV6-3 TRBD1 14 few